These 26 T cell receptor beta chains were all obtained from the same sample, sequenced in a study of vaccination and CD4 T cells after COVID-19. Their antigen targets remain unknown. An Oncomine TCR Beta short-read assay was used to sequence the DNA from cultured CD4+ T cells. One entry per CDR3 protein results from TCRdb running MiXCR on the PCR reads. The data show about 15,000 distinct CDR3 sequences, nearly 35% seen once. The treatment was: roughly ten-day PBMC culture with coronavirus spike peptide pools or control peptides (ViraFEST assay). The sequenced sample was cultured CD4+ T cells from blood. The receptor set was obtained from a human donor with COVID-19.

V and J are TRBV5-1 and TRBJ2-5; 10 bases are shared with TRBD2. The V gene end was trimmed by 1 base and the J gene end by 5 bases; junction bases not matched to a gene: 2. Germline CDR1 SGHRS, CDR2 YFSETQ. This CDR3 spans 14 amino acids. The CDR3 here is CASSLSSGGETQYF. The CDR3 nucleotides are TGCGCCAGCAGCTTGTCTAGCGGGGGTGAGACCCAGTACTTC.

CDR3 sequence: CATSREIRGRTYNSPLHF. As DNA, the CDR3 is TGTGCCACCAGCAGAGAGATTAGGGGGCGAACCTATAATTCACCCCTCCACTTT. The V and J genes are TRBV15 and TRBJ1-6; 7 nucleotides line up with TRBD1. There are 18 residues in the CDR3. Germline V CDR1 and CDR2: LNHNV, YYDKDF (reference sequence). Trimming removed 0 bases from V and 2 bases from J; junction bases left unmatched: 7.

The genes are TRBV5-1 and TRBJ1-2; D is uncertain. The germline V and J ends were trimmed by 0 bases and 7 bases, with 10 bases remaining between them. The length of the CDR3 is 13 residues. The germline V gene encodes CDR1 SGHRS and CDR2 YFSETQ. The CDR3 sequence is CASSLDSRSGYTF. The CDR3 DNA sequence: TGCGCCAGCAGCTTGGACTCCCGGAGTGGCTACACCTTC.

This chain joins TRBV20-1 and TRBJ1-6; 7 bases map to TRBD1. This CDR3 is 14 amino acids long. Trimming took 6 bases from V and 10 from J; bases not matched to a gene: 12. Germline CDR1 and CDR2: DFQATT and SNEGSKA (reference sequence). The chain's CDR3 is CSADSGTVGSPLHF. The CDR3 nucleotides are TGCAGTGCCGACTCCGGGACAGTGGGCTCACCCCTCCACTTT.

The sample holds a few counts of this clonotype. The V gene is TRBV7-9, the J gene TRBJ1-1; 8 bases align to TRBD1. V lost 5 bases to trimming and J lost 3 bases; unmatched junction nucleotides: 8. The CDR3 sequence is 15 residues long. Germline loops: CDR1 SEHNR, CDR2 FQNEAQ (reference sequence). The CDR3 spells CASSPTQGAYTEAFF. DNA of the CDR3: TGTGCCAGCAGCCCGACCCAGGGGGCTTACACTGAAGCTTTCTTT. Filled out from reference TRBV7-9 and TRBJ1-1, the complete variable domain reads DTGVSQNPRHKITKRGQNVTFRCDPISEHNRLYWYRQTLGQGPEFLTYFQNEAQLEKSRLLSDRFSAERPKGSFSTLEIQRTEQGDSAMYLCASSPTQGAYTEAFFGQGTRLTVV.

This rearrangement joins TRBV11-2 to TRBJ2-1; D possibly corresponds to TRBD1 (6 bases). Germline V gene sequence: CDR1 SGHAT, CDR2 FQNNGV. CDR3 length: 17 residues. V was shortened by 1 base and J by 3 bases, with 16 bases between the two germline ends. Written as DNA, the CDR3 is TGTGCCAGCAGCTTAGCCGTAACAGGGTTACGCTACAATGAGCAGTTCTTC. Protein product: CASSLAVTGLRYNEQFF.

The rearrangement uses TRBV11-1 and TRBJ1-1; no clear D gene. Per the germline V gene, CDR1 is SGHAT and CDR2 is FQDESV (reference sequence). This CDR3 has 14 residues. V gave up 1 base and J gave up 9 bases, with 15 bases separating them. The DNA of the CDR3 is TGTGCCAGCAGCTTAGACGGGCAGGATGGGAAAGCTTTCTTT. Protein: CASSLDGQDGKAFF.

This clonotype was found a few times. J is TRBJ2-7 and V is TRBV19; 9 nucleotides line up with TRBD1. This CDR3 contains 13 residues. CDR1 LNHDA and CDR2 SQIVND come from the germline V gene (reference sequence). V lost 6 bases to trimming and J lost 2 bases; unmatched junction nucleotides: 2. The CDR3 DNA is TGTGCCAGTAGAGGGACAGGGACCTACGAGCAGTACTTC. Encoded protein: CASRGTGTYEQYF.

V usage is TRBV7-2 and J usage is TRBJ2-7, with D unclear. Trimming removed 0 bases at V and 5 bases at J, with 11 bases between. This CDR3 is 14 amino acids long. CDR1 is SGHTA, CDR2 FQGNSA, per germline. CDR3 region: CASSLAPPAHEQYF. Here the CDR3 DNA reads TGTGCCAGCAGCTTAGCCCCCCCCGCACACGAGCAGTACTTC.

V and J are TRBV24-1 and TRBJ1-3; no reliable D call. The CDR3 covers 12 residues. Germline CDR1 is KGHDR and CDR2 is SFDVKD. The ends were cut back, 8 bases at V and 4 bases at J, with 8 bases in the middle. This chain's CDR3 is CATIRAGNTIYF. DNA of the CDR3: TGTGCCACCATCCGGGCCGGAAACACCATATATTTT.

The CDR3 DNA is TGTGCCAGCAGTTACTCGCCAAGGGGAGAGACCCAGTACTTC. Translation: CASSYSPRGETQYF. The rearrangement links TRBV6-5 to TRBJ2-5, with D possibly being TRBD1 (5 bases). V lost 0 bases and J lost 4, with 9 bases in between. Per germline, CDR1 MNHEY and CDR2 SVGAGI. This CDR3 has 14 residues.

This clonotype was counted only a few times. The V and J genes are TRBV6-2 or TRBV6-3 and TRBJ1-6; D gene unclear. Germline V gene data show CDR1 as MNHEY and CDR2 as SVGEGT. V lost 0 bases and J 8 bases, leaving 11 bases between the germline ends. The CDR3 consists of 15 residues. Written as DNA, the CDR3 is TGTGCCAGCAGTTACTCTCGGGTTCGGGATTCACCCCTCCACTTT. This encodes CASSYSRVRDSPLHF.

In this sample, this clonotype turned up a few times. V usage is TRBV20-1 and J usage is TRBJ1-2; the D is unclear. The CDR3 totals 13 residues. Trimming pared 1 base from V and 6 bases from J, leaving 12 bases between. CDR1 and CDR2 from the germline V gene are DFQATT and SNEGSKA (reference sequence). CDR3 bases: TGCAGTGCTAGAGTAGGGAGGGCGAATGGCTACACCTTC. It encodes CSARVGRANGYTF.

The chain is built from TRBV28 and TRBJ2-7, with 12 bases lining up with TRBD2. Germline-derived CDR1 and CDR2 are MDHEN and SYDVKM. The trim removed 3 bases at V and 4 bases at J, leaving 7 bases unmatched. This CDR3 has 16 residues. DNA for the CDR3: TGTGCCAGCAGTTTGTCTAGCGGGGGGGTCGGTTACGAGCAGTACTTC. This encodes CASSLSSGGVGYEQYF.

Remarks on this clonotype: At one end, the junction sequence differs from germline, possibly due to a read error. The rearrangement joins TRBV29-1 to TRBJ2-3; tentatively, D is TRBD1 (6 bases). Germline assignment: CDR1 SQVTM and CDR2 ANQGSEA. CDR3 length: 12 residues. CDR3 region: CSVEVTVGTLDF. The CDR3 DNA sequence: TGCAGCGTTGAGGTCACCGTAGGGACACTTGATTTT.

This clonotype has only a few counts. The chain uses TRBV27 and TRBJ1-5; no reliable D call. V was trimmed by 3 bases and J by 6 bases, leaving 15 bases between them. The germline V gene encodes CDR1 MNHEY and CDR2 SMNVEV (reference sequence). This CDR3 comprises 15 residues. The CDR3 protein is CASSFSAPMSQPQHF. For the CDR3, the DNA is TGTGCCAGCAGTTTCTCCGCACCTATGAGTCAGCCCCAGCATTTT.

Turning to this clonotype: A much larger clone differs from this one at a single base, so this may be a read error. This sequence joins TRBV20-1 and TRBJ1-2, with 7 bases identical to TRBD1. This CDR3 is 13 amino acids long. CDR1 is DFQATT and CDR2 is SNEGSKA in the germline V gene (reference sequence). V lost 6 bases and J lost 4; bases outside the gene matches: 8. The CDR3 DNA reads as TGCAGTGCCCTAAAGACAGGGACCTATGGCTACACCTTC. This codes for CSALKTGTYGYTF.

This clonotype appeared a few times. The V gene is TRBV5-6, the J gene TRBJ1-2; 7 bases match TRBD1. Germline trimming cut 4 bases from V and 4 bases from J; bases unmatched to any gene: 16. The CDR3 covers 17 residues. Germline V gene sequence: CDR1 SGHDT, CDR2 YYEEEE. The DNA for the CDR3 is TGTGCCAGCAGCATCGAGACAGGGCTAAATACAGTCTATGGCTACACCTTC. It translates to CASSIETGLNTVYGYTF.

V and J are TRBV10-3 and TRBJ2-5, with 10 bases aligning to TRBD2. CDR3 length: 15 amino acids. Losses at the gene ends were 6 bases for V and 5 bases for J; bases not matched to a gene: 9. The germline V gene has CDR1 ENHRY and CDR2 SYGVKD. The CDR3 reads CAIRDGTSVSETQYF. The CDR3 nucleotides read TGTGCCATCAGAGACGGGACTAGCGTCTCCGAGACCCAGTACTTC.

The sample holds a few counts of this clonotype. The chain recombines TRBV6-5 with TRBJ2-5; no clear D. Germline CDR1 is MNHEY and CDR2 is SVGAGI. V was clipped by 4 bases and J by 3 bases, with 12 bases between them. The CDR3 is 14 amino acids. CDR3: CASSFSRREETQYF. CDR3 nucleotide sequence: TGTGCCAGCAGTTTTAGCCGCCGCGAAGAGACCCAGTACTTC.

The chain links TRBV6-1 to TRBJ1-1; 9 nucleotides align to TRBD1. The CDR3 has 13 amino acids. The germline gives CDR1 MNHNS, CDR2 SASEGT. After removal of 6 bases from V and 3 bases from J, the junction contained 2 bases not matched to a gene. The CDR3 sequence is CASRGQGDTEAFF. The DNA of the CDR3 is TGTGCCAGCAGGGGACAGGGAGACACTGAAGCTTTCTTT.

The gene calls are TRBV20-1 and TRBJ2-3; no firm D call. Trimming removed 0 bases from V and 0 bases from J, with 13 bases in between. Germline-derived CDR1 and CDR2 are DFQATT and SNEGSKA (reference sequence). The CDR3 is 16 residues long. This CDR3 reads CSAREFGQASTDTQYF. CDR3 in DNA: TGCAGTGCTAGAGAATTCGGGCAGGCTAGCACAGATACGCAGTATTTT.

This chain uses TRBV6-1 with TRBJ2-3; 10 bases agree with TRBD2. With V trimmed by 6 bases and J by 2 bases, 5 bases remained unmatched. The germline V gene encodes CDR1 MNHNS and CDR2 SASEGT. CDR3 length: 15 residues. The CDR3 coding sequence is TGTGCCAGCAGGGGACTAGCGAGATACACAGATACGCAGTATTTT. Translation gives CASRGLARYTDTQYF.

This clonotype was counted only a few times. The gene calls are TRBV19 and TRBJ1-1, with D possibly matching TRBD1 (5 bases). V lost 0 bases and J 1 base, leaving 15 bases between the germline ends. The germline gives CDR1 LNHDA, CDR2 SQIVND (reference sequence). The CDR3 contains 17 residues. The CDR3, as DNA: TGTGCCAGTAGTATAGATAGGGGTAGGGGACGGAACACTGAAGCTTTCTTT. The encoded protein is CASSIDRGRGRNTEAFF.

The J gene is TRBJ2-5, the V gene TRBV6-2 or TRBV6-3; 9 bases are a match to TRBD1. CDR1 and CDR2 (germline): MNHEY, SVGEGT. The CDR3 consists of 15 residues. Losses at the gene ends were 5 bases for V and 3 bases for J; bases not matched to a gene: 7. CDR3 sequence (DNA): TGTGCCAGCAGTGCCCAGGGACAGGGAAAAGAGACCCAGTACTTC. Amino acid sequence: CASSAQGQGKETQYF.

The rearrangement uses TRBV6-5 and TRBJ1-3; D is ambiguous. V was clipped by 1 base and J by 0 bases, with 16 bases between them. From germline, CDR1 is MNHEY and CDR2 SVGAGI. The CDR3 loop spans 18 amino acids. The DNA of the CDR3 is TGTGCCAGCAGTTACTTCCCGGACGCCCCCAACTCTGGAAACACCATATATTTT. As protein: CASSYFPDAPNSGNTIYF.